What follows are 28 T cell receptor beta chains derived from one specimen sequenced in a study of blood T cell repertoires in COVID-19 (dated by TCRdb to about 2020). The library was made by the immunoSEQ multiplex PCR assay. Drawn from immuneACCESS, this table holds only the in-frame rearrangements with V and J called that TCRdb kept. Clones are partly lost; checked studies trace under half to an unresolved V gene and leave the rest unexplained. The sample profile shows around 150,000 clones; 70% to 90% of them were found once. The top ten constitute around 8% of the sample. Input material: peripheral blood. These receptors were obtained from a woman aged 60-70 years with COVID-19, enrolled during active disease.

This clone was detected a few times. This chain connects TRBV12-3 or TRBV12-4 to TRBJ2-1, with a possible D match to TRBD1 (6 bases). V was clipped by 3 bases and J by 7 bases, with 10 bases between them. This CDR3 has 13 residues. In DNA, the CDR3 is TGTGCCAGCAGTTTGAGCAGGGGAAATGAGCAGTTCTTC. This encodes CASSLSRGNEQFF.

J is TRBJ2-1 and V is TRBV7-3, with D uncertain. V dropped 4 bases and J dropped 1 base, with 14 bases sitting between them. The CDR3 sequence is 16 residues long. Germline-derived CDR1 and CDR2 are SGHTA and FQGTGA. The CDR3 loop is CASSSLAPESYNEQFF. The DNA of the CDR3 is TGTGCCAGCAGCTCTCTGGCGCCGGAGTCCTACAATGAGCAGTTCTTC.

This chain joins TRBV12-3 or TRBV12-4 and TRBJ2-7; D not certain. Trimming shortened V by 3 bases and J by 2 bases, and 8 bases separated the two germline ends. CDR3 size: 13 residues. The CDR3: CASSLTPTYEQYF. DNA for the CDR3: TGTGCCAGCAGTTTGACACCGACCTACGAGCAGTACTTC.

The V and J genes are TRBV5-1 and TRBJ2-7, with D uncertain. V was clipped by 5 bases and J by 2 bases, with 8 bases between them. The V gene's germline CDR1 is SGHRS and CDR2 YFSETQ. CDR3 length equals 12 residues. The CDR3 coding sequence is TGCGCCAGCAGTGAGGCAGCCTACGAGCAGTACTTC. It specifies CASSEAAYEQYF.

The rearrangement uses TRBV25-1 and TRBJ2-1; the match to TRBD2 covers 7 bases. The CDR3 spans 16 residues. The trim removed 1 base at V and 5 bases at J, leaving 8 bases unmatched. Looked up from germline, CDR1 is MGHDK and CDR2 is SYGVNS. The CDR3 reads CASSELGGLGNNEQFF. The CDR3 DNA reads TGTGCCAGCAGTGAATTGGGAGGACTAGGGAACAATGAGCAGTTCTTC.

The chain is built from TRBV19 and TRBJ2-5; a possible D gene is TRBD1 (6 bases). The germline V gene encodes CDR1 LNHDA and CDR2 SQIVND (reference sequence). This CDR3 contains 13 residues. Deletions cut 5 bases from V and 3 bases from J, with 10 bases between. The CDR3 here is CASSLHREETQYF. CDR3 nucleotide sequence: TGTGCCAGTAGTCTTCACAGGGAAGAGACCCAGTACTTC.

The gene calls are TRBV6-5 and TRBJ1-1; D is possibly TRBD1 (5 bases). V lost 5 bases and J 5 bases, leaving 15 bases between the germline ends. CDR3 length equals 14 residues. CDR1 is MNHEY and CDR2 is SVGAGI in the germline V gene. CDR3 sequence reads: CASSRPGGNTEAFF. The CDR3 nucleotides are TGTGCCAGCAGTCGCCCGGGGGGGAATACTGAAGCTTTCTTT.

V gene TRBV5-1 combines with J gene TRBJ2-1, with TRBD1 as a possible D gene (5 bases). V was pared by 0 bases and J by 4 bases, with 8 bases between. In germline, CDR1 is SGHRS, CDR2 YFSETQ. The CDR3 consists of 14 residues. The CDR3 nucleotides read TGCGCCAGCAGCTTGGGACAGCCATACAATGAGCAGTTCTTC. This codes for CASSLGQPYNEQFF.

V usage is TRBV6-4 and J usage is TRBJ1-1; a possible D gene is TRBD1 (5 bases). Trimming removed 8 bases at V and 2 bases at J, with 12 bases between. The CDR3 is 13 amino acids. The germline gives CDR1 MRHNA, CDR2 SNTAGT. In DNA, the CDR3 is TGTGCCAGCTCCCGGACAACCAACACTGAAGCTTTCTTT. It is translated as CASSRTTNTEAFF.

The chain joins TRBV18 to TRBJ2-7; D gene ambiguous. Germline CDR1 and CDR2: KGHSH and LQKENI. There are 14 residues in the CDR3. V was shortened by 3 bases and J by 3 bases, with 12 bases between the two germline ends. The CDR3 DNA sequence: TGTGCCAGCTCACCCAGATCCGACAACTACGAGCAGTACGTC. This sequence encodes CASSPRSDNYEQYV.

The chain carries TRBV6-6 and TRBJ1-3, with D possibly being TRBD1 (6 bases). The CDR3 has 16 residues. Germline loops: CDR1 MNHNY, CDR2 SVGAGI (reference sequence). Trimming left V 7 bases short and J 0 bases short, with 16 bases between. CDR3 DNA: TGTGCCAGCACTCCCGACAGGTCCCTCTCTGGAAACACCATATATTTT. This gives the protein CASTPDRSLSGNTIYF.

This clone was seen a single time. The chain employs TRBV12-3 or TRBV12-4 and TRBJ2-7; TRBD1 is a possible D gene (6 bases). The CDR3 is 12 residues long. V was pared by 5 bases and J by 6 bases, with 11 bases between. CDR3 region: CASSIQGGEQYF. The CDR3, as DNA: TGTGCCAGCAGTATACAGGGTGGCGAGCAGTACTTC.

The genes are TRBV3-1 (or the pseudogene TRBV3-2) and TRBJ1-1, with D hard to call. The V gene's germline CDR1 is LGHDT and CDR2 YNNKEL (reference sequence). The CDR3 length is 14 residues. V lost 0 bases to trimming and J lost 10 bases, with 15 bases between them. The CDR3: CASSQDLGAKRAFF. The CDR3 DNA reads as TGTGCCAGCAGCCAAGATTTGGGCGCCAAAAGAGCTTTCTTT.

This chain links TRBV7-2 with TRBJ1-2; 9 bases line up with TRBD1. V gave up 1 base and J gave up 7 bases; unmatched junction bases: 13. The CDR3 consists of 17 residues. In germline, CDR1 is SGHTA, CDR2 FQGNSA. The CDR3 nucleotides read TGTGCCAGCAGCTTAGGTCCTAGCCTGGGACAGGGACGTGGCTACACCTTC. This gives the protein CASSLGPSLGQGRGYTF.

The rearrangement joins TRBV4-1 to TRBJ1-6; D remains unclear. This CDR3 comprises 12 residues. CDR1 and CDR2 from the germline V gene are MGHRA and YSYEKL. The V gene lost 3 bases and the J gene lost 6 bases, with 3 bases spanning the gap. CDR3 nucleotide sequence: TGCGCCAGCAGCCACGTTAATTCACCCCTCCACTTT. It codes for CASSHVNSPLHF.

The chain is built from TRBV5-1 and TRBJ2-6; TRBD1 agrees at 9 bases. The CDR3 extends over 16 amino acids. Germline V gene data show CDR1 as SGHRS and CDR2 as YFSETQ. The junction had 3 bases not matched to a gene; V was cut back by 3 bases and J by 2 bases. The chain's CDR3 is CASSSGTGTGANVLTF. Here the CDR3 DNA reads TGCGCCAGCAGCTCCGGGACAGGGACTGGGGCCAACGTCCTGACTTTC.

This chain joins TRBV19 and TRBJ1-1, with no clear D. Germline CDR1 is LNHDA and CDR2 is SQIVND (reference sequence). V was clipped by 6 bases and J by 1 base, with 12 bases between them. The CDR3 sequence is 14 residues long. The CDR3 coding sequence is TGTGCCAGTAGGTGGCACCTTGGGAACACTGAAGCTTTCTTT. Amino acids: CASRWHLGNTEAFF.

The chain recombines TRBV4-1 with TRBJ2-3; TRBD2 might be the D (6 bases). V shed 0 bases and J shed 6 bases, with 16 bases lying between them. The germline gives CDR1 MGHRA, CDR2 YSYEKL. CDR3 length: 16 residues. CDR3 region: CASSQDAGSRWDTQYF. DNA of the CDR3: TGCGCCAGCAGCCAAGATGCGGGGTCACGGTGGGATACGCAGTATTTT.

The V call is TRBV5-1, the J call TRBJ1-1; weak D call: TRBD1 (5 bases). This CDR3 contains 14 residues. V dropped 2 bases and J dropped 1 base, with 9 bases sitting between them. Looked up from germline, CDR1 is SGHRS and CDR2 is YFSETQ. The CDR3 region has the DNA TGCGCCAGCAGCTTAAACACAGGGAACACTGAAGCTTTCTTT. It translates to CASSLNTGNTEAFF. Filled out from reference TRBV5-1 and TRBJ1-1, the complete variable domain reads KAGVTQTPRYLIKTRGQQVTLSCSPISGHRSVSWYQQTPGQGLQFLFEYFSETQRNKGNFPGRFSGRQFSNSRSEMNVSTLELGDSALYLCASSLNTGNTEAFFGQGTRLTVV.

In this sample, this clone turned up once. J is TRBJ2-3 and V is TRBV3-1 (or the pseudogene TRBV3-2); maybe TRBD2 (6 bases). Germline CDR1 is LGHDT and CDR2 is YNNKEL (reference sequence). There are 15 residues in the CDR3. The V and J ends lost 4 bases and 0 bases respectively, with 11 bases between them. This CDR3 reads CASSRRSGSTDTQYF. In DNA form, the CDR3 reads TGTGCCAGCAGCCGAAGAAGCGGGAGCACAGATACGCAGTATTTT.

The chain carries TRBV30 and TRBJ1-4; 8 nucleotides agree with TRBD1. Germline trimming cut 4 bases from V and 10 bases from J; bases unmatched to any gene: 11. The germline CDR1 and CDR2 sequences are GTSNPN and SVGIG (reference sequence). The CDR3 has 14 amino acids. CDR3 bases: TGTGCCTGGAACCGACAGGGGAATTTTGCAAAACTGTTTTTT. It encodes CAWNRQGNFAKLFF.

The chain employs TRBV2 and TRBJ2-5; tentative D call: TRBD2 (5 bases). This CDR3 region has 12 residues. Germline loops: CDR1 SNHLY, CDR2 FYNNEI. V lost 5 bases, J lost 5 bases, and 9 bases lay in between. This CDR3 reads CASSLSGETQYF. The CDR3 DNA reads TGTGCCAGCAGTTTAAGCGGTGAGACCCAGTACTTC. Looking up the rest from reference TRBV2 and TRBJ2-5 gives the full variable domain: EPEVTQTPSHQVTQMGQEVILRCVPISNHLYFYWYRQILGQKVEFLVSFYNNEISEKSEIFDDQFSVERPDGSNFTLKIRSTKLEDSAMYFCASSLSGETQYFGPGTRLLVL.

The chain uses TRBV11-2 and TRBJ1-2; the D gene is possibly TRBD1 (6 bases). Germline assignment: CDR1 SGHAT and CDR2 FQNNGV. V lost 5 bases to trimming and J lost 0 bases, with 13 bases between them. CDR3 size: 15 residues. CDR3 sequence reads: CASSLGTKANYGYTF. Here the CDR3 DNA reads TGTGCCAGCAGCCTAGGGACAAAAGCTAACTATGGCTACACCTTC.

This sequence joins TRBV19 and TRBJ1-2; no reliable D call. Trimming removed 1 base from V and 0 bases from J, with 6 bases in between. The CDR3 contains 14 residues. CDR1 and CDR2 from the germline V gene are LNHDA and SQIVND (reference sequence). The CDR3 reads CASSIGRTNYGYTF. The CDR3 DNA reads TGTGCCAGTAGTATAGGGAGAACTAACTATGGCTACACCTTC.

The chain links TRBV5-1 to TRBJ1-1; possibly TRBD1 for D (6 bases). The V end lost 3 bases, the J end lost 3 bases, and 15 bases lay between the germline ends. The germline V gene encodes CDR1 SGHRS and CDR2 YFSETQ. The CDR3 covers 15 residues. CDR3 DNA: TGCGCCAGCAGCTCGGACAGCCCCCCGCACACTGAAGCTTTCTTT. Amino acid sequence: CASSSDSPPHTEAFF.

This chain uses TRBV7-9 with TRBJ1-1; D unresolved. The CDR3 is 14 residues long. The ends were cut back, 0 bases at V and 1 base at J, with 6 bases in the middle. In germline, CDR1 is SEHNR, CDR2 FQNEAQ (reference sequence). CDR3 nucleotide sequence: TGTGCCAGCAGCTTAGCGGGCAGGAACACTGAAGCTTTCTTT. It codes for CASSLAGRNTEAFF.

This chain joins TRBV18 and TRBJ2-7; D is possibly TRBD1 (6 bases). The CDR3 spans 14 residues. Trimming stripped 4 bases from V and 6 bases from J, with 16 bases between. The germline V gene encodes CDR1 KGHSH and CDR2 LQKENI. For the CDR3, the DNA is TGTGCCAGCTCACAGGGGTACAGGGTTGGCGAGCAGTACTTC. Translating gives CASSQGYRVGEQYF. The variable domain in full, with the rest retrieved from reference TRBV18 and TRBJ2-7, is NAGVMQNPRHLVRRRGQEARLRCSPMKGHSHVYWYRQLPEEGLKFMVYLQKENIIDESGMPKERFSAEFPKEGPSILRIQQVVRGDSAAYFCASSQGYRVGEQYFGPGTRLTVT.

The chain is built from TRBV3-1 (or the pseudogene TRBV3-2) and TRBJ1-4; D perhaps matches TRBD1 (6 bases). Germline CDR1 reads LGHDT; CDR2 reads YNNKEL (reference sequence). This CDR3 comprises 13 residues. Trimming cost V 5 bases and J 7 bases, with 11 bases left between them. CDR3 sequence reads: CASSARGPEKLFF. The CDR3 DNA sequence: TGTGCCAGCAGCGCCAGGGGACCTGAAAAACTGTTTTTT.